This passage covers 16 T cell receptor beta chains from one sample sequenced in a study of blood T cell repertoires in COVID-19. The method was immunoSEQ multiplex PCR; TCRdb's version includes in-frame clones alone and lacks a portion of them. The profile shows 200,000 or so clones, roughly nine tenths of them singletons. What was sequenced was peripheral blood. Receptors were obtained from a man aged 70 or older with active or convalescent COVID-19.

V usage is TRBV7-2 and J usage is TRBJ2-5, with 11 bases matching TRBD1. The germline V gene encodes CDR1 SGHTA and CDR2 FQGNSA. The V and J ends lost 1 base and 3 bases, in that order; junction bases with no gene match: 7. The length of the CDR3 is 17 residues. The CDR3 reads CASSLDPRGQGEETQYF. CDR3 coding DNA: TGTGCCAGCAGCTTAGACCCTCGGGGACAGGGGGAAGAGACCCAGTACTTC.

The genes are TRBV29-1 and TRBJ2-1, with D possibly being TRBD2 (6 bases). The CDR3 totals 12 residues. Germline CDR1 and CDR2: SQVTM and ANQGSEA. With 4 bases removed from V and 6 bases from J, the gap between germline ends came to 10 bases. CDR3 DNA sequence: TGCAGCGTTGTGGAGGGCCCCAATGAGCAGTTCTTC. Amino acid sequence: CSVVEGPNEQFF.

V is TRBV9 and J is TRBJ1-4; tentatively, D is TRBD1 (6 bases). Germline assignment: CDR1 SGDLS and CDR2 YYNGEE. V was shortened by 4 bases and J by 1 base, with 14 bases between the two germline ends. CDR3 length equals 16 residues. The CDR3 DNA follows: TGTGCCAGCAGCTTCGCGACAGGAGGAACTAATGAAAAACTGTTTTTT. Amino acids: CASSFATGGTNEKLFF.

This clone was picked up one time. V and J are TRBV15 and TRBJ2-7; TRBD1 agrees at 8 bases. This CDR3 is built from 15 residues. Germline V gene lookup returns CDR1 LNHNV and CDR2 YYDKDF (reference sequence). V gave up 1 base and J gave up 3 bases; unmatched junction bases: 5. The CDR3 sequence: CATSRAGRGLYEQYF. CDR3 DNA sequence: TGTGCCACCAGCAGAGCCGGCAGGGGGCTCTACGAGCAGTACTTC.

V and J are TRBV12-2 and TRBJ1-1. TRBV12-2 is a pseudogene segment. CDR3 length: 24 amino acids. This CDR3 is CASPRRLHSVLKVPVNVSASEAFF. DNA for the CDR3: TGTGCAAGTCCTCGGAGACTTCATTCTGTATTAAAGGTACCCGTCAATGTTTCGGCTAGTGAAGCTTTCTTT.

This sequence joins TRBV27 and TRBJ1-2, with D unclear. In germline, CDR1 is MNHEY, CDR2 SMNVEV (reference sequence). The CDR3 loop spans 16 amino acids. Trimming shortened V by 7 bases and J by 5 bases, and 23 bases separated the two germline ends. The CDR3 DNA sequence: TGTGCCAGCACCCAAGTCAGTAACAGCTACCTTTATGGCTACACCTTC. Its protein product is CASTQVSNSYLYGYTF.

The rearrangement joins TRBV29-1 to TRBJ2-7; a weak D match, TRBD1 (6 bases). There are 14 residues in the CDR3. Germline CDR1 is SQVTM and CDR2 is ANQGSEA. V was trimmed by 6 bases and J by 3 bases, leaving 18 bases between them. CDR3 DNA: TGCAGCGTCGGACACAGGGCTGGGGGCTACGAGCAGTACTTC. Translated: CSVGHRAGGYEQYF.

The chain couples TRBV7-8 to TRBJ1-3; 7 positions agree with TRBD1. V lost 7 bases, J lost 0 bases, and 6 bases stayed unmatched. This CDR3 region has 15 residues. The germline V gene encodes CDR1 SGHVS and CDR2 FQNEAQ. The CDR3: CASKGTGDSGNTIYF. The CDR3 DNA follows: TGTGCCAGCAAGGGAACAGGGGACTCTGGAAACACCATATATTTT.

The V gene is TRBV19, the J gene TRBJ2-2; TRBD1 is a possible D gene (6 bases). Trimming took 7 bases from V and 2 from J, leaving 26 bases between them. The CDR3 loop spans 19 amino acids. In germline, CDR1 is LNHDA, CDR2 SQIVND (reference sequence). In DNA, the CDR3 is TGTGCCAGTACCCGATGGGGTACAGGGCCGAGTGCAAACACCGGGGAGCTGTTTTTT. Protein product: CASTRWGTGPSANTGELFF.

The chain uses TRBV21-1 and TRBJ2-7; the table's D gene call, TRBD2, was not cross checked with the DNA. TRBV21-1 is recorded as a pseudogene. There are 16 residues in the CDR3. The CDR3 coding sequence is TGTGCCAGCAGCAAAATCAAAGGAGGGGTATCCTACGAGCAGTACTTC. Residues: CASSKIKGGVSYEQYF.

This chain links TRBV27 with TRBJ2-7; D is ambiguous. The CDR3 is 17 residues long. V dropped 7 bases and J dropped 5 bases, with 27 bases sitting between them. The germline V gene encodes CDR1 MNHEY and CDR2 SMNVEV (reference sequence). CDR3 sequence: CASILNNDPLNHHEQYF. Written as DNA, the CDR3 is TGTGCCAGCATCCTAAATAATGATCCGCTGAACCACCACGAGCAGTACTTC.

The chain joins TRBV12-3 or TRBV12-4 to TRBJ1-6, with 10 bases matching TRBD1. The length of the CDR3 is 13 residues. V was pared by 7 bases and J by 10 bases, with 4 bases of the junction left unmatched. The CDR3 sequence: CASKDRGQSPLHF. The CDR3 DNA reads TGTGCCAGCAAAGACAGGGGGCAATCACCCCTCCACTTT.

This chain joins TRBV24-1 and TRBJ2-3; weak D call: TRBD2 (5 bases). V was cut by 4 bases and J by 0 bases, with 10 bases left in between. Germline V gene sequence: CDR1 KGHDR, CDR2 SFDVKD. CDR3 length: 15 residues. CDR3: CATSEISESTDTQYF. Written as DNA, the CDR3 is TGTGCCACCAGTGAGATTAGCGAGAGCACAGATACGCAGTATTTT.

This clone was seen only once. The chain uses TRBV19 and TRBJ2-2; D perhaps matches TRBD2 (6 bases). Germline CDR1 reads LNHDA; CDR2 reads SQIVND (reference sequence). CDR3 length: 14 amino acids. V dropped 7 bases and J dropped 3 bases, with 12 bases sitting between them. The CDR3 spells CASIYSGDTGELFF. The CDR3 coding sequence is TGTGCCAGTATTTACTCGGGGGACACCGGGGAGCTGTTTTTT.

CDR3 DNA: TGTGCCAGCGGACCTCCCGCTGGGGGGGGCTACGAGCAGTACTTC. Translation: CASGPPAGGGYEQYF. The chain uses TRBV28 and TRBJ2-7; TRBD2 agrees at 7 bases. V lost 8 bases and J lost 3; bases outside the gene matches: 13. The CDR3 is 15 residues long. Germline loops: CDR1 MDHEN, CDR2 SYDVKM.

This clone was picked up one time. The chain has TRBV19 and TRBJ2-1, with a possible D match to TRBD2 (6 bases). V lost 9 bases to trimming and J lost 0 bases, with 15 bases between them. CDR1 is LNHDA, CDR2 SQIVND, per germline (reference sequence). This CDR3 comprises 15 residues. The CDR3 nucleotides read TGTGCCAGCCGGCCGGGCGGGGCCTCCTACAATGAGCAGTTCTTC. Its protein is CASRPGGASYNEQFF.